The present T cell receptor (beta chain) was sequenced within a study of control samples from healthy donors and cancer patients. This CDR3 contains 12 residues. V lost 5 bases to trimming and J lost 7 bases, with 11 bases between them. Looked up from germline, CDR1 is MNHEY and CDR2 is SVGAGI. TCRdb keeps only in-frame clones here, not all; method: immunoSEQ multiplex PCR. This repertoire shows around 80,000 clones, roughly 89% found once; its top ten account for around 5.8%. The sequenced sample consisted of blood. The sequence was collected from a man aged 45-60 years in good health. V usage is TRBV6-5 and J usage is TRBJ1-1, with a possible D match to TRBD1 (5 bases). DNA of the CDR3: TGTGCCAGCAGTCGGTGGGGGGATGAAGCTTTCTTT. Translating it yields CASSRWGDEAFF.